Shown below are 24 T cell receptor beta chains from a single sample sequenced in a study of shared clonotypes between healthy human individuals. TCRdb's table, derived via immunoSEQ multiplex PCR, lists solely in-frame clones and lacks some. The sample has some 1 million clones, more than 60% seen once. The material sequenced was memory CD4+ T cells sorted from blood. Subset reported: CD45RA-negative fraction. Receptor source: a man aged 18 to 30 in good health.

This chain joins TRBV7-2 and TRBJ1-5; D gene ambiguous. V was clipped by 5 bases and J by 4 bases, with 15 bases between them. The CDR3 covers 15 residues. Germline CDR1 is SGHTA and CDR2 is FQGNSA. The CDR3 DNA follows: TGTGCCAGCAGCCCTACCGCGACCACGAATCAGCCCCAGCATTTT. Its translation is CASSPTATTNQPQHF.

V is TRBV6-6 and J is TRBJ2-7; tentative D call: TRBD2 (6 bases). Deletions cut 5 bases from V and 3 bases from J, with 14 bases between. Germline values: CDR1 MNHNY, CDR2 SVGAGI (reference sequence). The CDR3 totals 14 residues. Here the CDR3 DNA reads TGTGCCAGCAGTCCCAGACTAGTAGTCTACGAGCAGTACTTC. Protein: CASSPRLVVYEQYF.

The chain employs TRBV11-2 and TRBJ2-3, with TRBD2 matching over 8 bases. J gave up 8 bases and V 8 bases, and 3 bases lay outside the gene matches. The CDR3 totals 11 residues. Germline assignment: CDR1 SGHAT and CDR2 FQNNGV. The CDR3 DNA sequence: TGTGCCAGCGGCCTAGCGGGTACGCAGTATTTT. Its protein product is CASGLAGTQYF.

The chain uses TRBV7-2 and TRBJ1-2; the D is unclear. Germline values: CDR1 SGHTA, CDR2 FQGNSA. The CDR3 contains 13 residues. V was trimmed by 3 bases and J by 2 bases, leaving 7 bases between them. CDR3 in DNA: TGTGCCAGCAGCTTTCTACAGAACTATGGCTACACCTTC. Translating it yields CASSFLQNYGYTF.

The CDR3 coding sequence is TGTGCCAGCAGTGGCCGGACCGACGGGCAGTACTTC. Its protein is CASSGRTDGQYF. The rearrangement uses TRBV28 and TRBJ2-7; D is ambiguous. Germline-derived CDR1 and CDR2 are MDHEN and SYDVKM. This CDR3 contains 12 residues. V shed 5 bases and J shed 9 bases, with 14 bases lying between them. Variable domain in full (rest from reference TRBV28 and TRBJ2-7): DVKVTQSSRYLVKRTGEKVFLECVQDMDHENMFWYRQDPGLGLRLIYFSYDVKMKEKGDIPEGYSVSREKKERFSLILESASTNQTSMYLCASSGRTDGQYFGPGTRLTVT.

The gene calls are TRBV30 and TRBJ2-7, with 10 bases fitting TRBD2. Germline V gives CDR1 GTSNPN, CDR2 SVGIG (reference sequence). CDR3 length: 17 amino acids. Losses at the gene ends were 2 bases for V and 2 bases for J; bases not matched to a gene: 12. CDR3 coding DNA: TGTGCCTGGAGTCCAATGCGGACTAGCGGATTGACCTACGAGCAGTACTTC. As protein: CAWSPMRTSGLTYEQYF.

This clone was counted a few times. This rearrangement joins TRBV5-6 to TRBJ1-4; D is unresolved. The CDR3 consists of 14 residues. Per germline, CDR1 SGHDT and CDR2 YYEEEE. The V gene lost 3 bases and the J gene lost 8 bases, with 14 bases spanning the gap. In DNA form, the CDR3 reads TGTGCCAGCAGCTCGACGGATGGTAGGGAAAAACTGTTTTTT. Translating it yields CASSSTDGREKLFF.

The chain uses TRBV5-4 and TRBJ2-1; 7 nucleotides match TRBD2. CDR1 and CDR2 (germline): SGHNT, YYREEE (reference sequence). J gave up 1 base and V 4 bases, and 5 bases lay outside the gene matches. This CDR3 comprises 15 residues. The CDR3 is CASSLTSESYNEQFF. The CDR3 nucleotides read TGTGCCAGCAGCCTAACTAGCGAGTCCTACAATGAGCAGTTCTTC.

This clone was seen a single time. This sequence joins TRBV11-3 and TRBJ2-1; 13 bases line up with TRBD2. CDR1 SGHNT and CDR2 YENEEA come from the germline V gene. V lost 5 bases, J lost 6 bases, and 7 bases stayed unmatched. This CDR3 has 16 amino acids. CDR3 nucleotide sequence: TGTGCCAGCAGCCTAATCGGGACTAGCGGGGCCAATGAGCAGTTCTTC. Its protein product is CASSLIGTSGANEQFF.

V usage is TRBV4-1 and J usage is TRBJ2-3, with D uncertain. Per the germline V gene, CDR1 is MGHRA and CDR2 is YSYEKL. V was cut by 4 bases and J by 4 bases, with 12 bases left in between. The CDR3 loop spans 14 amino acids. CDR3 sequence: CASSPDGRSDTQYF. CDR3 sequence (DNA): TGCGCCAGCAGCCCGGACGGAAGATCAGATACGCAGTATTTT.

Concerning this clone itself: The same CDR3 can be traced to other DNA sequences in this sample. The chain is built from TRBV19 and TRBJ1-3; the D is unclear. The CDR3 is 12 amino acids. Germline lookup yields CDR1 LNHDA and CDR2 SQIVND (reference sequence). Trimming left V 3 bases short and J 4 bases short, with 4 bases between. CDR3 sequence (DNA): TGTGCCAGTAGTATCCGAGGAAACACCATATATTTT. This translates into CASSIRGNTIYF.

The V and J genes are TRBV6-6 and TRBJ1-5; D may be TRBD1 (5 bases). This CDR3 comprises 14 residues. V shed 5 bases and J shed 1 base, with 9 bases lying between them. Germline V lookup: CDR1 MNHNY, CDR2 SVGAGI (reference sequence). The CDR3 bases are TGTGCCAGCAGTCATCAGGGAAGCAATCAGCCCCAGCATTTT. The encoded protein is CASSHQGSNQPQHF.

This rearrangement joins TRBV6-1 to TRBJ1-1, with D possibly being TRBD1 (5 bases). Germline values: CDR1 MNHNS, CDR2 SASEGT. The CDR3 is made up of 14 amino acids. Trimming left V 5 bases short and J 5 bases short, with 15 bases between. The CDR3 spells CASSPQGVWTEAFF. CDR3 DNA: TGTGCCAGCAGTCCGCAGGGAGTTTGGACTGAAGCTTTCTTT.

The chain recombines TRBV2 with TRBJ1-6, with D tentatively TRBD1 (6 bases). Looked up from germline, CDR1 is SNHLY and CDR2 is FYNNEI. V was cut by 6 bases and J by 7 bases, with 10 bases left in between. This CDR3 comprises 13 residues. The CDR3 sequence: CASRQGENSPLHF. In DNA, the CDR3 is TGTGCCAGCAGACAGGGAGAAAATTCACCCCTCCACTTT.

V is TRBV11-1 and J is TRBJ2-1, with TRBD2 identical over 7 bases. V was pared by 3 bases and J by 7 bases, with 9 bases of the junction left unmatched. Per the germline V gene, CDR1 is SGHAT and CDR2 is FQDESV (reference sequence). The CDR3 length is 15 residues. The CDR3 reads CASSLNRGVWNEQFF. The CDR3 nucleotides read TGTGCCAGCAGCTTGAACCGGGGGGTTTGGAATGAGCAGTTCTTC.

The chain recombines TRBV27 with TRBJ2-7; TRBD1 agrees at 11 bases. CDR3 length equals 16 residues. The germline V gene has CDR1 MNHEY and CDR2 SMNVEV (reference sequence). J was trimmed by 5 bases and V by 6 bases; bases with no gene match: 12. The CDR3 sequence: CASRYNGQGAFDEQYF. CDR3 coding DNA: TGTGCCAGCAGATACAACGGACAGGGGGCGTTCGACGAGCAGTACTTC.

The CDR3 reads CASSLDGTSADTQYF. The DNA for the CDR3 is TGCGCCAGCAGCTTGGATGGGACTAGCGCAGATACGCAGTATTTT. This chain connects TRBV5-1 to TRBJ2-3; 10 bases are a match to TRBD2. Germline V gives CDR1 SGHRS, CDR2 YFSETQ. CDR3 length equals 15 residues. With 0 bases clipped from V and 4 bases from J, the junction kept 2 bases outside the gene matches.

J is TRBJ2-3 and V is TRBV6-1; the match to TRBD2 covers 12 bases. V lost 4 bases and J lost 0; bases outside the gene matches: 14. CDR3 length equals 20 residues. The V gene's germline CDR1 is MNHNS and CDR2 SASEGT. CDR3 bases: TGTGCCAGCAGTGGAGGAGGTGGACTAGCGGGATATTCAAGCACAGATACGCAGTATTTT. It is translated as CASSGGGGLAGYSSTDTQYF.

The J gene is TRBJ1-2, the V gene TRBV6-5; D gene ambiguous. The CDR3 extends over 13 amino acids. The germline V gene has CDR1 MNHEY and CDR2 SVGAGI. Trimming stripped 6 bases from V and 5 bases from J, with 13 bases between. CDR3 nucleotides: TGTGCCAGCAGCGTGGGGAGGGCGTATGGCTACACCTTC. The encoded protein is CASSVGRAYGYTF.

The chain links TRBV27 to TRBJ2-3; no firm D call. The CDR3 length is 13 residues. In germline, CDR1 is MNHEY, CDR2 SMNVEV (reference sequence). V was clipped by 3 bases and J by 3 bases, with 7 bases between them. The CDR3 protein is CASSFYSTDTQYF. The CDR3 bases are TGTGCCAGCAGTTTTTATTCAACAGATACGCAGTATTTT.

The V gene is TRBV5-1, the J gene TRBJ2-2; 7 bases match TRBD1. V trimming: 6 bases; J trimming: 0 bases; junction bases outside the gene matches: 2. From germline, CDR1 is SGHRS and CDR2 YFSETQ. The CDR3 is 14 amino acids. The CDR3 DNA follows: TGCGCCAGCACCGGGACAGCGAACACCGGGGAGCTGTTTTTT. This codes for CASTGTANTGELFF.

The CDR3 protein is CAIRGQGVAADTQYF. As DNA, the CDR3 is TGTGCCATCCGGGGACAGGGAGTAGCCGCGGATACGCAGTATTTT. This chain connects TRBV10-3 to TRBJ2-3, with 9 bases that match TRBD1. The CDR3 is made up of 15 amino acids. Trimming at V came to 8 bases and at J to 6 bases, leaving 12 bases not matched to a gene. CDR1 is ENHRY and CDR2 is SYGVKD in the germline V gene.

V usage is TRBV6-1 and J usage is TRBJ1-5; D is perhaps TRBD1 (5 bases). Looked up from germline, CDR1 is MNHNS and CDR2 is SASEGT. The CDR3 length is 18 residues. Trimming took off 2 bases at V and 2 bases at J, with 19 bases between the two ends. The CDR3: CASSERPSGWGGNQPQHF. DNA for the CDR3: TGTGCCAGCAGTGAAAGGCCCTCAGGGTGGGGTGGCAATCAGCCCCAGCATTTT.

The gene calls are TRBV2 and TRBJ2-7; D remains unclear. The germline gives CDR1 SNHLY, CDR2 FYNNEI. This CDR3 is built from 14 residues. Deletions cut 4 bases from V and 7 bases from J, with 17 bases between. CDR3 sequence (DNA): TGTGCCAGCAGTGCCCGACAAGCCACTATTGAGCAGTACTTC. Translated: CASSARQATIEQYF.